A single sample gave rise to the 10 T cell receptor beta chains below, sequenced in a study of cytomegalovirus exposure and HLA in healthy donors. This PCR relied on a set of 60 Vbeta primers and 13 Jbeta primers. Assay: immunoSEQ multiplex PCR; the TCRdb copy retains only in-frame clones and omits some. The sample shows more than 85,000 clones, approximately 70% of them seen only once. Sequencing was done on a sample of PBMCs. The receptors come from a woman in her 70s in good health and CMV-seropositive.

The rearrangement joins TRBV30 to TRBJ2-3; 12 bases line up with TRBD2. Per the germline V gene, CDR1 is GTSNPN and CDR2 is SVGIG (reference sequence). The CDR3 spans 15 residues. J lost 4 bases, V lost 5 bases, and 7 bases had no gene match. For the CDR3, the DNA is TGTGCCTGGGCCCTAGCGGGGGGGGTAGCAGATACGCAGTATTTT. Its protein product is CAWALAGGVADTQYF.

V usage is TRBV6-6 and J usage is TRBJ1-2; D remains ambiguous. Germline V gene data show CDR1 as MNHNY and CDR2 as SVGAGI (reference sequence). Trimming took off 5 bases at V and 2 bases at J, with 15 bases between the two ends. The CDR3 covers 15 residues. Written as DNA, the CDR3 is TGTGCCAGCAGTCACCGACGGGGTTCGAACTATGGCTACACCTTC. Protein: CASSHRRGSNYGYTF.

The CDR3 protein is CASSTWGGSYEQYF. For the CDR3, the DNA is TGTGCCAGCAGTACCTGGGGGGGCTCCTACGAGCAGTACTTC. J is TRBJ2-7 and V is TRBV6-6, with 7 bases matching TRBD2. The CDR3 sequence is 14 residues long. V shed 5 bases, J shed 0 bases, and the junction held 4 bases outside the gene matches. In germline, CDR1 is MNHNY, CDR2 SVGAGI (reference sequence).

The V gene is TRBV6-5, the J gene TRBJ2-3, with 8 bases aligning to TRBD1. Germline loops: CDR1 MNHEY, CDR2 SVGAGI. V was pared by 4 bases and J by 4 bases, with 10 bases of the junction left unmatched. The CDR3 loop spans 16 amino acids. CDR3 amino acids: CASSSAGTGLPDTQYF. CDR3 DNA: TGTGCCAGCAGTTCAGCCGGGACAGGACTGCCAGATACGCAGTATTTT.

The chain combines TRBV5-1 with TRBJ2-3; TRBD1 aligns across 7 bases. Germline V gene lookup returns CDR1 SGHRS and CDR2 YFSETQ. The CDR3 extends over 14 amino acids. V gave up 4 bases and J gave up 6 bases; unmatched junction bases: 8. The CDR3 sequence is CASSEGQAPDTQYF. CDR3 DNA: TGCGCCAGCAGCGAAGGACAGGCCCCGGATACGCAGTATTTT.

In its sample, this clone was seen a few times. The chain couples TRBV10-3 to TRBJ1-5; possibly TRBD1 for D (6 bases). The CDR3 extends over 15 amino acids. The germline V gene has CDR1 ENHRY and CDR2 SYGVKD. V lost 3 bases, J lost 1 base, and 10 bases lay in between. The CDR3 reads CAISDQDSSNQPQHF. CDR3 in DNA: TGTGCCATCAGTGATCAGGACAGCAGCAATCAGCCCCAGCATTTT.

Turning to this clone: The germline gene is not matched at one end of the junction; a read error may be the cause. Different DNA sequences within this sample yield the same CDR3. The chain couples TRBV25-1 to TRBJ1-5; D is possibly TRBD1 (6 bases). Germline V CDR1 and CDR2: MGHDK, SYGVNS. The CDR3 runs 13 residues. This chain's CDR3 is CASSGGHNQPQHF. The CDR3 DNA reads as TGCGCCAGCAGTGGGGGCCACAATCAGCCCCAGCATTTT. Looking up the rest from reference TRBV25-1 and TRBJ1-5 gives the full variable domain: EADIYQTPRYLVIGTGKKITLECSQTMGHDKMYWYQQDPGMELHLIHYSYGVNSTEKGDLSSESTVSRIRTEHFPLTLESARPSHTSQYLCASSGGHNQPQHFGDGTRLSIL.

This clone was seen just once. The rearrangement joins TRBV18 to TRBJ1-2; TRBD1 agrees at 10 bases. CDR3 length: 14 residues. V dropped 8 bases and J dropped 8; count of bases not matched to a gene: 11. Germline V gives CDR1 KGHSH, CDR2 LQKENI. In DNA, the CDR3 is TGTGCCAGCGCCCCACTGGGACAGGGGAGGGGCTACACCTTC. Translation gives CASAPLGQGRGYTF.

This clone was observed a single time. The chain recombines TRBV4-2 with TRBJ2-7; maybe TRBD1 (6 bases). Germline V gene sequence: CDR1 LGHNA, CDR2 YNFKEQ. The CDR3 extends over 15 amino acids. Deletions cut 4 bases from V and 1 base from J, with 14 bases between. This CDR3 is CASSPRAGDSYEQYF. CDR3 coding DNA: TGTGCCAGCAGCCCACGGGCAGGGGATTCCTACGAGCAGTACTTC.

The sample holds a few counts of this clone. The junction and the germline gene differ at one end; a read error may be behind it. The rearrangement uses TRBV7-8 and TRBJ1-3, with 8 bases fitting TRBD1. The length of the CDR3 is 12 residues. Germline V CDR1 and CDR2: SGHVS, FQNEAQ. This CDR3 is CASSLVTTGVDF. CDR3 coding DNA: TGTGCCAGCAGCTTAGTTACGACAGGGGTAGATTTT.